This T cell receptor beta chain is drawn from a study of blood T cell repertoires in COVID-19. Study overall: Acute-phase and convalescent COVID-19 samples originated in the United States, Italy and Spain. From T cells, B-cell-depleted T cells, or PBMCs came the material, which was cDNA or gDNA.

This CDR3 spans 15 amino acids. V lost 5 bases and J 4 bases, leaving 14 bases between the germline ends. Germline CDR1 reads MNHEY; CDR2 reads SVGAGI. Methods used by the authors: By means of reference gene primer amplification, nucleated cell counts were estimated. Measured with immunoSEQ multiplex PCR; TCRdb has only the in-frame clones, and not every one. V, J and clone size were drawn from that table, and D and trimming were deduced from the DNA. Among 95,000 to 120,000 clones listed, about 88% were seen once. The clonotype comes from a man aged 35-49 years with acute or convalescent COVID-19. The chain recombines TRBV6-5 with TRBJ2-2; TRBD1 might be the D (6 bases). The sequencing sample was made of peripheral blood. The CDR3 spells CASSITTGPTGELFF. The CDR3 DNA reads as TGTGCCAGCAGTATTACGACAGGACCCACCGGGGAGCTGTTTTTT.